This paragraph reports one T cell receptor beta chain. Its antigen is undetermined. Cells sorted as Tregs were CD4+, CD25+ and CD127-/low. Notes on the study in general: Whole repertoires were not studied in the larger cohort, only one V-J beta rearrangement. Tumor memory CD4+ T cell TCR gene usage clustered with blood and lymph node memory CD4+ cells and lymph node naive CD4+ cells. Tumor Treg TCRs overlapped most with tumor naive CD4+ cells.

After constant-region reverse-primer amplification, full-length variable regions underwent semi-nested PCR with Nested Universal Primer A. TCRdb fed the 5' RACE reads into MiXCR, producing one record per CDR3 protein. This sample has approximately 60,000 distinct CDR3 sequences, with 20% to 25% found just once. Germline CDR1 SGHAT, CDR2 FQNNGV. V was shortened by 3 bases and J by 5 bases, with 13 bases between the two germline ends. The CDR3 contains 14 residues. Sequencing input: tumor-infiltrating Tregs sorted from the breast tumor. This chain uses TRBV11-2 with TRBJ1-1, with a tentative D call TRBD1 (6 bases). This clonotype was obtained from a female donor with breast cancer. CDR3 residues: CASSFAGALTEAFF. Written as DNA, the CDR3 is TGTGCCAGCAGCTTCGCGGGGGCCCTTACTGAAGCTTTCTTT.